This TCR beta chain was retrieved from a study of regulatory T cells in long-lasting Graves disease. Points from the study as a whole: Persistent Graves' cases showed lower TCR diversity than newly diagnosed cases. Analyses excluded thyroid tissue, covering peripheral blood alone. Newly diagnosed disease favored TRBV20-1 and TRBJ2-1 over persistent disease.

To make TCR beta libraries, researchers used iRepertoire HTBI primers and Arm-PCR of CDR3 regions. TCRdb reprocessed the multiplex PCR reads via MiXCR and lists one record per CDR3 protein. The sample holds around 460,000 distinct CDR3 sequences, approximately 23% seen once. Per the germline V gene, CDR1 is LGHNT and CDR2 is FRNRAP. The CDR3 is made up of 13 amino acids. V dropped 6 bases and J dropped 9 bases, with 18 bases sitting between them. The time point here: persistent/refractory GD, antithyroid drugs over 5 years with positive TRAb. The TCR library was made from RNA that had been extracted from PBMCs in TRIzol. Points on this clonotype: The antigen is unknown.

The receptor was derived from a female donor with Graves disease. The rearrangement uses TRBV12-5 and TRBJ2-7; no clear D gene. The specimen was peripheral blood mononuclear cells (PBMCs), collected when the disease was refractory, from a patient treated with antithyroid drugs. CDR3 in DNA: TGTGCTAGTGGCGCCCGACTGGGAACGACGCAGTACTTC. It is translated as CASGARLGTTQYF.